Only a few counts were recorded for the clone carrying this T cell receptor beta chain. Its antigen is as yet unknown. Germline-derived CDR1 and CDR2 are SGHRS and YFSETQ. The CDR3 has 14 amino acids. Deletions cut 4 bases from V and 9 bases from J, with 20 bases between. The sample is drawn from a study of T-cell memory formation after mild COVID-19. Employing constant-segment primers, 5'RACE generated TCR alpha and TCR beta cDNA libraries bearing sample barcodes and UMIs. MiXCR, run by TCRdb on the 5' RACE reads, gives a single entry per CDR3 protein. The sample records 400,000 to 500,000 distinct CDR3 sequences, 20% being singletons. Findings of the study overall: CD4+ contracting clones were found mainly in CM and EM, and CD8+ ones in EMRA. Pre-infection memory carried some responding clones, suggesting that cross-reactive memory joined.

The chain recombines TRBV5-1 with TRBJ2-7, with D hard to call. The sample comprised PBMCs or a T cell subset sorted from them (not recorded which). This TCR derives from an adult woman who had mild COVID-19 (a few samples of this study predate the infection). Cell type and time point are not known. CDR3 DNA sequence: TGCGCCAGCAGCACCTCACCCGGAGACGTTGGGCAGTACTTC. Translation: CASSTSPGDVGQYF.